A selection of T cell receptor beta chains follows, all from one sample in a study of blood T cell repertoires in COVID-19. Sequencing used immunoSEQ multiplex PCR; TCRdb keeps in-frame clones, though not all of them. Here the sample spans about 9,600 clones, about 89% being singletons. Sequencing used peripheral blood. The receptor set was obtained from a human donor in a cohort sampled during active COVID-19. CDR3s include the opening cysteine and the closing phenylalanine or tryptophan. Fields, in order: V gene, J gene, CDR3 protein.

TRBV24-1	TRBJ2-2	CATSDIGRVAAGELFF
TRBV24-1	TRBJ2-1	CATSRDSPYNEQFF
TRBV28	TRBJ2-7	CASSRQGIEQYF
TRBV5-1	TRBJ2-3	CASSLGGGGADTQYF
TRBV19	TRBJ2-1	CASSTQGSMYNEQFF
TRBV7-9	TRBJ2-3	CASSLPLAGGADTQYF
TRBV27	TRBJ1-6	CASSSKRSNSPLHF
TRBV28	TRBJ1-2	CASRNRDRGYGYTF
TRBV11-2	TRBJ1-2	CASSLVGGYGYTF
TRBV10-3	TRBJ2-5	CAISVESSETQYF
TRBV5-1	TRBJ2-2	CASSPGQGADTGELFF
TRBV5-1	TRBJ2-7	CASSFDRTGEGYEQYF
TRBV3-1/TRBV3-2	TRBJ2-2	CASSPSDLGNTGELFF
TRBV18	TRBJ1-6	CASSGVGTYNSPLHF
TRBV9	TRBJ1-2	CASSVARGNGYTF